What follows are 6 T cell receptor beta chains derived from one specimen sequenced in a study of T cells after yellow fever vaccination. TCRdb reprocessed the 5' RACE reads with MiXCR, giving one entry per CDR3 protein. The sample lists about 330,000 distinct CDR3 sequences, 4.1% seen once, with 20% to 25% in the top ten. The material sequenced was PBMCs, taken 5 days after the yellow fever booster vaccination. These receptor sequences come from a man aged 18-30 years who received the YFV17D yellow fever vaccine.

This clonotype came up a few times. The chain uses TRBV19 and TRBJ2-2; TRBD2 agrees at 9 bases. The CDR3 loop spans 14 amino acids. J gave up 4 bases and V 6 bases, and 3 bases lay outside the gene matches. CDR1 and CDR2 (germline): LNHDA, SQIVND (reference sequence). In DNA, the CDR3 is TGTGCCAGTAGAGCGGGGGGTTCCACCGGGGAGCTGTTTTTT. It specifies CASRAGGSTGELFF.

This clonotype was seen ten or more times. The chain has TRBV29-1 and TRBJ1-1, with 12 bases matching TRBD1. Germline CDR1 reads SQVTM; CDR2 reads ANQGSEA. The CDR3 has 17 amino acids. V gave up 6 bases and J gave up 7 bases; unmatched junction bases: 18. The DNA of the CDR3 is TGCAGCGTAGAATCCGGGACAGGGGGCCATTTCTTCCGTGAAGCTTTCTTT. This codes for CSVESGTGGHFFREAFF.

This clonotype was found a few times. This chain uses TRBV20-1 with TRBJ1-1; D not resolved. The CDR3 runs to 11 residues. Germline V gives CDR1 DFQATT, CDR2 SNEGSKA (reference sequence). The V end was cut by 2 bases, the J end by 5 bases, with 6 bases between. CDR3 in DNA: TGCAGTGCTAGAAAGCAGACTGAAGCTTTCTTT. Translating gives CSARKQTEAFF.

CDR3 nucleotide sequence: TGCGCCAGCAGCTTAGGGGGGCCCACTGAAGCTTTCTTT. Amino acids: CASSLGGPTEAFF. This chain connects TRBV5-1 to TRBJ1-1; possible D gene TRBD1, 6 bases. This CDR3 spans 13 amino acids. Germline-derived CDR1 and CDR2 are SGHRS and YFSETQ. Trimming took off 2 bases at V and 4 bases at J, with 9 bases between the two ends.

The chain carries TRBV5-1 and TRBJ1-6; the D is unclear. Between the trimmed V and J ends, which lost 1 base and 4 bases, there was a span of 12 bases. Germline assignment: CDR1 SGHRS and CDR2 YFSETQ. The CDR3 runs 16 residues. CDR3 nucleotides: TGCGCCAGCAGCTTGAGTGGGGTTCGGTATAATTCACCCCTCCACTTT. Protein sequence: CASSLSGVRYNSPLHF.

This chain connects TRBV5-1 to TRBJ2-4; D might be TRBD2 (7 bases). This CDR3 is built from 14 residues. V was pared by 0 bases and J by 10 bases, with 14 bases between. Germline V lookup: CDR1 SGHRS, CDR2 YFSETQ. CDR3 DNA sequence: TGCGCCAGCAGCTTGGGCGGGGGCGAACCGATTCAGTACTTC. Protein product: CASSLGGGEPIQYF.